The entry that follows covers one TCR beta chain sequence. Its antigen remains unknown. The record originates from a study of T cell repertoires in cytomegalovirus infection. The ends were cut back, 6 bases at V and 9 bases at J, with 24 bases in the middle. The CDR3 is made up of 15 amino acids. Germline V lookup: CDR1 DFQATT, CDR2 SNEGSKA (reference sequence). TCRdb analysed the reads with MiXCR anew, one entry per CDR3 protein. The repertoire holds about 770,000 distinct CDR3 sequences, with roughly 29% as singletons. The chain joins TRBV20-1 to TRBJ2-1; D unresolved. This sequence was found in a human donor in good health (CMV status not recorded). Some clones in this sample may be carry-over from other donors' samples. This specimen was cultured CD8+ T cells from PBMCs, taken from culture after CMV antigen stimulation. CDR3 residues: CSASTPGAPLSEQFF. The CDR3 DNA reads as TGCAGTGCCTCCACCCCGGGCGCTCCCCTAAGTGAGCAGTTCTTC.